The sequence of this T cell receptor (beta chain) was determined in a study of blood T cell repertoires in COVID-19. Turning to the study itself: Researchers got acute and convalescent COVID-19 samples from the United States, Italy and Spain.

With 5 bases clipped from V and 3 bases from J, the junction kept 14 bases outside the gene matches. This CDR3 has 17 residues. Germline CDR1 reads SGHAT; CDR2 reads FQNNGV. The method was immunoSEQ multiplex PCR; TCRdb's version includes in-frame clones alone and lacks a portion of them. The table has hundreds of thousands of clones, around 91% seen once. Input material: peripheral blood. This clonotype was sampled from a woman aged 18-29 years who had recovered from COVID-19. The chain employs TRBV11-2 and TRBJ2-7; 9 bases match TRBD2. The CDR3 bases are TGTGCCAGCAGCCCGATTTGGGGGAGCGGGAGGAACTACGAGCAGTACGTC. Translated, it gives CASSPIWGSGRNYEQYV.